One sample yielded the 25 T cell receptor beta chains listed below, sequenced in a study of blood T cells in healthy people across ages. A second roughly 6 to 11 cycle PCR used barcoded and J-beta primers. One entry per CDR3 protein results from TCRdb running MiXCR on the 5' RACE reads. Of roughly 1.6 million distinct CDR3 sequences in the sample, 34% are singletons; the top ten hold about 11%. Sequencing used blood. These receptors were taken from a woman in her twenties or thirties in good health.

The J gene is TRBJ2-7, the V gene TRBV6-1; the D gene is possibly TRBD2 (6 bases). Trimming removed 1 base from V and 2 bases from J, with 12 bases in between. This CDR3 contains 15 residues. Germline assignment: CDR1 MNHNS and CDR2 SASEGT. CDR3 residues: CASSEVRRGAYEQYF. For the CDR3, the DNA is TGTGCCAGCAGTGAAGTGAGGAGGGGCGCCTACGAGCAGTACTTC.

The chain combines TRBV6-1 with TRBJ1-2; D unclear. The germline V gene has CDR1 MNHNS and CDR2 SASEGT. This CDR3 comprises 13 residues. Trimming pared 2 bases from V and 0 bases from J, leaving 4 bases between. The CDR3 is CASSERANYGYTF. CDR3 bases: TGTGCCAGCAGTGAAAGGGCTAACTATGGCTACACCTTC.

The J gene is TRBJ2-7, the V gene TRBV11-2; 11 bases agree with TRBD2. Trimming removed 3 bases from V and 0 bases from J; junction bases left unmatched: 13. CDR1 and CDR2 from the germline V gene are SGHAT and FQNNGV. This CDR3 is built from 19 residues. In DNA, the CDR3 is TGTGCCAGCAGCTTTCAAGGGACTAGCGGACGAAAGTTCTCCTACGAGCAGTACTTC. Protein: CASSFQGTSGRKFSYEQYF.

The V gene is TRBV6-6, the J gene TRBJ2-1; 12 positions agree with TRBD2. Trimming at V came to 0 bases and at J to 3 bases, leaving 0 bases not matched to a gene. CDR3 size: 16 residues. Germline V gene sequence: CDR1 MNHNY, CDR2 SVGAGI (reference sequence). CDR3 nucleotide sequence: TGTGCCAGCAGTTACTCGACTAGCGGGGGCTACAATGAGCAGTTCTTC. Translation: CASSYSTSGGYNEQFF.

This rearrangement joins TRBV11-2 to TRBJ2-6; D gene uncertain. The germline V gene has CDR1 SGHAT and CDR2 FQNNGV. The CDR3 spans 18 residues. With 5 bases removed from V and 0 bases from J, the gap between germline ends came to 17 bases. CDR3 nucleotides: TGTGCCAGCAGCCCTGTCGGGCTCTCCGGCTCTGGGGCCAACGTCCTGACTTTC. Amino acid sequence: CASSPVGLSGSGANVLTF. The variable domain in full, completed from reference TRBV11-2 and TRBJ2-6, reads EAGVAQSPRYKIIEKRQSVAFWCNPISGHATLYWYQQILGQGPKLLIQFQNNGVVDDSQLPKDRFSAERLKGVDSTLKIQPAKLEDSAVYLCASSPVGLSGSGANVLTFGAGSRLTVL.

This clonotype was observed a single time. CDR3 in amino acids: CASSPLSRGSTDTQYF. CDR3 DNA sequence: TGTGCCAGCAGTCCCCTGAGCAGGGGTAGCACAGATACGCAGTATTTT. The chain combines TRBV12-3 or TRBV12-4 with TRBJ2-3; D possibly corresponds to TRBD1 (6 bases). Trimming removed 5 bases at V and 0 bases at J, with 15 bases between. The CDR3 is 16 amino acids.

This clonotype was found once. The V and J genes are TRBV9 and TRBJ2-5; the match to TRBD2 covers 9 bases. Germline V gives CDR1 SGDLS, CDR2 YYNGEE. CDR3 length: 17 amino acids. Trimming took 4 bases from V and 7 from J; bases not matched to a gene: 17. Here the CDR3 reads CASSHPLAGVGLGTQYF. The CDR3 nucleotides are TGTGCCAGCAGCCACCCCTTAGCGGGGGTAGGGTTGGGGACCCAGTACTTC.

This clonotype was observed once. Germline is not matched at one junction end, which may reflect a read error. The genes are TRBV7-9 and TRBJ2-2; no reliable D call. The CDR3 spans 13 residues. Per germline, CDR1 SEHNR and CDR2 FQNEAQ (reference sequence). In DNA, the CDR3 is TGTGCCGGCAGCTTGACTGCGTCCGGGGAGCTGTTTTTT. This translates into CAGSLTASGELFF.

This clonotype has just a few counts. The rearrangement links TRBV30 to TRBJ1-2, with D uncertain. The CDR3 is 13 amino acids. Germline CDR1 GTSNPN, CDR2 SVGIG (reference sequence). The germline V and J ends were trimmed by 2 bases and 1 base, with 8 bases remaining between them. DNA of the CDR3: TGTGCCTGGAGTTACGGACGTAACTATGGCTACACCTTC. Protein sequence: CAWSYGRNYGYTF.

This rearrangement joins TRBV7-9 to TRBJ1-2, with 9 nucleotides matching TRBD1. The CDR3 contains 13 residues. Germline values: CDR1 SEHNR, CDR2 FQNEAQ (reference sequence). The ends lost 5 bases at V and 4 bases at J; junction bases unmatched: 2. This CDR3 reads CASSKGQGYGYTF. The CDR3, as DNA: TGTGCCAGCAGCAAGGGACAGGGCTATGGCTACACCTTC.

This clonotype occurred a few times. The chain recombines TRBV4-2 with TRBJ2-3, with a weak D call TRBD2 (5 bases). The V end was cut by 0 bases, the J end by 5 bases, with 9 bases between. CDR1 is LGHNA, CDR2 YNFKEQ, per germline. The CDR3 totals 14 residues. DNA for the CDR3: TGTGCCAGCAGCCAAGACGACTACGGAGATACGCAGTATTTT. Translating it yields CASSQDDYGDTQYF.

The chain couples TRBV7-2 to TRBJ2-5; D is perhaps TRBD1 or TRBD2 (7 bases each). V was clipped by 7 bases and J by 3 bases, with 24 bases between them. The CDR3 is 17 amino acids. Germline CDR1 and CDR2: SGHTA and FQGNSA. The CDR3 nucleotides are TGTGCCAGCACCCAAACGGTGGGGAGGGGGCGAAAAGAGACCCAGTACTTC. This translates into CASTQTVGRGRKETQYF.

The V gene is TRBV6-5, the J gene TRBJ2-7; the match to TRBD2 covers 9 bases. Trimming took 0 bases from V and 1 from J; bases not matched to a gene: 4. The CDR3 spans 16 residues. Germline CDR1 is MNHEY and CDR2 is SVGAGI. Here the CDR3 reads CASSYSEAGGSYEQYF. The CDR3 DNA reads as TGTGCCAGCAGTTACTCGGAGGCGGGGGGGTCCTACGAGCAGTACTTC.

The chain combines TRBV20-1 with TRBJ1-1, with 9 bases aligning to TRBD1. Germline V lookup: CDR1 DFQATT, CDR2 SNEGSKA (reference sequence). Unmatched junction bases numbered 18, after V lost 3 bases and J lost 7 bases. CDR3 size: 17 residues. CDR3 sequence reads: CSARRGTGGFEFSEAFF. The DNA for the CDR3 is TGCAGTGCTAGGAGGGGCACAGGGGGCTTCGAGTTTAGTGAAGCTTTCTTT.

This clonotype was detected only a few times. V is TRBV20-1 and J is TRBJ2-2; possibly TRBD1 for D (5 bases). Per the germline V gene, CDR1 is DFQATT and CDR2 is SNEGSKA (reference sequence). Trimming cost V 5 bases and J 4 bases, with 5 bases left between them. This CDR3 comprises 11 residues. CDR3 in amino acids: CSADSTGELFF. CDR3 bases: TGCAGTGCTGACAGCACCGGGGAGCTGTTTTTT.

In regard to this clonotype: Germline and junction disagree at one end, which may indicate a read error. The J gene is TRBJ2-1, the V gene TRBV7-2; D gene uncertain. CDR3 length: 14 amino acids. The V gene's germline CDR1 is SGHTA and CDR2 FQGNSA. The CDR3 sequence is CASSLGFVYSEQFF. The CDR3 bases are TGTGCCAGCAGCTTAGGTTTCGTCTACAGTGAGCAGTTCTTC.

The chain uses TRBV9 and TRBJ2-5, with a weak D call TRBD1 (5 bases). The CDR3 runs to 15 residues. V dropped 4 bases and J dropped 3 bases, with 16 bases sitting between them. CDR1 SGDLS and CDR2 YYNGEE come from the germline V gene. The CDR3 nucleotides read TGTGCCAGCAGCTCTCACCCTAACAGGAAAGAGACCCAGTACTTC. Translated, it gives CASSSHPNRKETQYF.

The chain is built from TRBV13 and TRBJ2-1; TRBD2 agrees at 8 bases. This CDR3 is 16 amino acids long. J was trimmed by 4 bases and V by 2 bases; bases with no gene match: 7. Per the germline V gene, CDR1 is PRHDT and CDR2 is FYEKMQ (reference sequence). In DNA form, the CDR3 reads TGTGCCAGCAGCTTATTAGGACTAGCAGCTTACAATGAGCAGTTCTTC. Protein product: CASSLLGLAAYNEQFF.

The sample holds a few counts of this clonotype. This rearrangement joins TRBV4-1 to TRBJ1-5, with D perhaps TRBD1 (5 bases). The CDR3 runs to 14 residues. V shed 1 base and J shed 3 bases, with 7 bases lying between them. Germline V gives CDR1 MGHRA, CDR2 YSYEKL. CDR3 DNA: TGCGCCAGCAGCCAAGGACAGTACAATCAGCCCCAGCATTTT. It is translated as CASSQGQYNQPQHF.

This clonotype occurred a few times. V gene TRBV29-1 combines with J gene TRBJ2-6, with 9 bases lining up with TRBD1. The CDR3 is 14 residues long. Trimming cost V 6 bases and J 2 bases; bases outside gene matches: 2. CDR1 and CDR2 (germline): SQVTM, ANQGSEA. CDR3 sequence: CSVGQGTGANVLTF. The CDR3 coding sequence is TGCAGCGTGGGACAGGGAACTGGGGCCAACGTCCTGACTTTC.

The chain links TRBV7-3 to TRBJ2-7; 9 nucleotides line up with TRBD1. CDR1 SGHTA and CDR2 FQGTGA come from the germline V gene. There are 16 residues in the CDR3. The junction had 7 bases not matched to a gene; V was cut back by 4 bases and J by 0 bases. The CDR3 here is CASSSKQGALSYEQYF. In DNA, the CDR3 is TGTGCCAGCAGCTCCAAACAGGGGGCACTCTCCTACGAGCAGTACTTC.

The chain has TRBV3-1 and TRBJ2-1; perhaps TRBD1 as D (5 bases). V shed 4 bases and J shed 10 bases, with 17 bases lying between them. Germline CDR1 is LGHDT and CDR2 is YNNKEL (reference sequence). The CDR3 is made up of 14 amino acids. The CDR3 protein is CASSPLGPAGEQFF. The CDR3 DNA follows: TGTGCCAGCAGCCCACTGGGGCCGGCCGGGGAGCAGTTCTTC.

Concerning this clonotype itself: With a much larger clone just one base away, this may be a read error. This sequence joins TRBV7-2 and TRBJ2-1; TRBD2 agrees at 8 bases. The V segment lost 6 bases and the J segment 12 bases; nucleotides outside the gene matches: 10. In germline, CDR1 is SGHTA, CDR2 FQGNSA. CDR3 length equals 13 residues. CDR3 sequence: CASRRTSNYGQFF. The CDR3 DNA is TGTGCCAGCAGGAGGACTAGCAACTATGGGCAGTTCTTC.

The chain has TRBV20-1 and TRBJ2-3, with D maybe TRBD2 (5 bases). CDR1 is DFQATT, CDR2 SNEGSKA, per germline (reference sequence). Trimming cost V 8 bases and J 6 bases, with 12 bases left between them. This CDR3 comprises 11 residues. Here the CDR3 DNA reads TGCAGTCCCGAGGGCCTGGATACGCAGTATTTT. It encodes CSPEGLDTQYF.

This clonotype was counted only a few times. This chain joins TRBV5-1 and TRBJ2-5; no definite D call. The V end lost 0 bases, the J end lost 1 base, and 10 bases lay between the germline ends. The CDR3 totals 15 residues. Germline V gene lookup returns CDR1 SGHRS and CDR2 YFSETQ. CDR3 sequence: CASSLAYSAQETQYF. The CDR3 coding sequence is TGCGCCAGCAGCTTGGCCTACTCGGCCCAAGAGACCCAGTACTTC.